The 18 T cell receptor beta chains below were found in one sample sequenced in a study of T cell responses to AZD1222 COVID-19 vaccine. Repertoires were generated with immunoSEQ multiplex PCR, while TCRdb's copy carries only in-frame clones and drops some. The repertoire has some 92,000 clones, roughly 90% of them found once; the top ten carry around 2.8%. Sequenced here: peripheral blood, sampled on day 0 of AZD1222 vaccination. The origin of the receptors is an adult in good health.

The V gene is TRBV28, the J gene TRBJ2-5; D gene unclear. Trimming took 4 bases from V and 2 from J, leaving 5 bases between them. This CDR3 spans 12 amino acids. The germline gives CDR1 MDHEN, CDR2 SYDVKM. The CDR3 DNA follows: TGTGCCAGCAGTTGGGATCAAGAGACCCAGTACTTC. It specifies CASSWDQETQYF.

The chain joins TRBV27 to TRBJ1-4; maybe TRBD1 (6 bases). The germline V gene has CDR1 MNHEY and CDR2 SMNVEV (reference sequence). The CDR3 is made up of 16 amino acids. V lost 2 bases and J 1 base, leaving 11 bases between the germline ends. Here the CDR3 reads CASSLLVGGTNEKLFF. The CDR3 nucleotides are TGTGCCAGCAGTTTACTCGTAGGGGGAACTAATGAAAAACTGTTTTTT.

This clone was observed a few times. The CDR3: CASSDVYLQETQYF. Here the CDR3 DNA reads TGTGCCAGCAGTGACGTCTACCTCCAAGAGACCCAGTACTTC. The gene calls are TRBV6-1 and TRBJ2-5; D ambiguous. Deletions cut 3 bases from V and 1 base from J, with 9 bases between. The CDR3 sequence is 14 residues long. The V gene's germline CDR1 is MNHNS and CDR2 SASEGT.

V usage is TRBV7-9 and J usage is TRBJ2-1, with 10 bases matching TRBD1. V lost 7 bases, J lost 7 bases, and 4 bases stayed unmatched. In germline, CDR1 is SEHNR, CDR2 FQNEAQ (reference sequence). The length of the CDR3 is 13 residues. CDR3 loop: CASIRDRGNEQFF. CDR3 coding DNA: TGTGCCAGCATAAGGGACAGGGGTAATGAGCAGTTCTTC.

This sequence joins TRBV19 and TRBJ2-1, with D unresolved. V was cut by 2 bases and J by 5 bases, with 13 bases left in between. The CDR3 extends over 15 amino acids. The germline V gene encodes CDR1 LNHDA and CDR2 SQIVND (reference sequence). The CDR3 bases are TGTGCCAGTAGTATACGACCCCGACGCAACAATGAGCAGTTCTTC. This gives the protein CASSIRPRRNNEQFF.

The chain employs TRBV7-2 and TRBJ1-6; D remains unclear. The V end was cut by 1 base, the J end by 4 bases, with 8 bases between. This CDR3 region has 15 residues. The germline V gene has CDR1 SGHTA and CDR2 FQGNSA. The chain's CDR3 is CASSLGGDYNSPLHF. CDR3 DNA sequence: TGTGCCAGCAGCTTAGGTGGCGATTATAATTCACCCCTCCACTTT.

The rearrangement links TRBV7-2 to TRBJ2-2; D uncertain. V was trimmed by 1 base and J by 11 bases, leaving 5 bases between them. Looked up from germline, CDR1 is SGHTA and CDR2 is FQGNSA. The CDR3 runs to 11 residues. CDR3 in DNA: TGTGCCAGCAGCTTAGTCCGAGAGCTGTTTTTT. Its protein product is CASSLVRELFF.

V gene TRBV5-1 combines with J gene TRBJ1-4; no definite D call. This CDR3 comprises 14 residues. Germline CDR1 reads SGHRS; CDR2 reads YFSETQ. V shed 0 bases and J shed 0 bases, with 3 bases lying between them. CDR3 amino acids: CASSLGSTNEKLFF. CDR3 in DNA: TGCGCCAGCAGCTTGGGTTCAACTAATGAAAAACTGTTTTTT.

The genes are TRBV5-4 and TRBJ1-2; D is uncertain. The CDR3 is made up of 12 amino acids. V was clipped by 6 bases and J by 7 bases, with 13 bases between them. Germline values: CDR1 SGHNT, CDR2 YYREEE (reference sequence). CDR3 amino acids: CASTLDGLGYTF. Here the CDR3 DNA reads TGTGCCAGCACCCTAGATGGACTTGGCTACACCTTC.

The rearrangement uses TRBV29-1 and TRBJ1-5, with TRBD1 matching 9 bases. J was trimmed by 6 bases and V by 5 bases; bases with no gene match: 8. CDR1 and CDR2 from the germline V gene are SQVTM and ANQGSEA. This CDR3 spans 14 amino acids. The CDR3 DNA sequence: TGCAGCGTTTCCGGACAGGGGAGTTCTCAGCCCCAGCATTTT. Encoded protein: CSVSGQGSSQPQHF.

The rearrangement uses TRBV2 and TRBJ1-2, with TRBD1 matching 7 bases. The V gene's germline CDR1 is SNHLY and CDR2 FYNNEI. There are 18 residues in the CDR3. With 8 bases clipped from V and 1 base from J, the junction kept 19 bases outside the gene matches. The CDR3 sequence is CASPVAPGTEYINYGYTF. The CDR3 DNA reads TGTGCCAGCCCCGTAGCCCCGGGGACAGAATATATTAACTATGGCTACACCTTC.

This clone has a handful of counts. This sequence joins TRBV7-9 and TRBJ2-7; D may be TRBD1 (5 bases). Germline V gene sequence: CDR1 SEHNR, CDR2 FQNEAQ (reference sequence). Trimming took 4 bases from V and 4 from J, leaving 14 bases between them. The CDR3 spans 14 residues. The CDR3 region has the DNA TGTGCCAGCAGCTCATCGCTACAGGCTTACGAGCAGTACTTC. Amino acid sequence: CASSSSLQAYEQYF.

V is TRBV7-9 and J is TRBJ1-3, with 8 nucleotides matching TRBD1. V was clipped by 5 bases and J by 0 bases; unmatched bases: 6. Germline lookup yields CDR1 SEHNR and CDR2 FQNEAQ (reference sequence). This CDR3 region has 16 residues. The CDR3 nucleotides are TGTGCCAGCAGCGCCTACAGGGGGACCTCTGGAAACACCATATATTTT. It codes for CASSAYRGTSGNTIYF.

V and J are TRBV7-3 and TRBJ2-2; D remains unclear. Trimming took 5 bases from V and 1 from J, leaving 11 bases between them. There are 15 residues in the CDR3. CDR1 is SGHTA, CDR2 FQGTGA, per germline. The DNA for the CDR3 is TGTGCCAGCAGCCTAAGTCTAGGGAACACCGGGGAGCTGTTTTTT. Residues: CASSLSLGNTGELFF.

This clone was recorded only once. The gene calls are TRBV19 and TRBJ2-5; 11 bases are shared with TRBD1. The CDR3 runs to 16 residues. Germline V gene sequence: CDR1 LNHDA, CDR2 SQIVND (reference sequence). V shed 3 bases, J shed 3 bases, and the junction held 6 bases outside the gene matches. The CDR3 here is CASSIPGQGAKETQYF. The CDR3 region has the DNA TGTGCCAGTAGTATCCCCGGACAGGGGGCCAAAGAGACCCAGTACTTC.

The V and J genes are TRBV7-3 and TRBJ1-1; tentative D call: TRBD1 (5 bases). This CDR3 is built from 13 residues. Trimming shortened V by 4 bases and J by 2 bases, and 8 bases separated the two germline ends. Per the germline V gene, CDR1 is SGHTA and CDR2 is FQGTGA. The CDR3 coding sequence is TGTGCCAGCAGCTCTGACAGTAACACTGAAGCTTTCTTT. Its translation is CASSSDSNTEAFF.

The rearrangement uses TRBV28 and TRBJ2-3; 11 nucleotides match TRBD2. Trimming cost V 6 bases and J 2 bases; bases outside gene matches: 10. Germline V gene lookup returns CDR1 MDHEN and CDR2 SYDVKM. The CDR3 sequence is 17 residues long. The CDR3 nucleotides are TGTGCCAGCAGCTCCCGGACTAGCGGGCTGAACACAGATACGCAGTATTTT. Amino acids: CASSSRTSGLNTDTQYF. Combining the CDR3 with reference TRBV28 and TRBJ2-3 gives the whole variable domain DVKVTQSSRYLVKRTGEKVFLECVQDMDHENMFWYRQDPGLGLRLIYFSYDVKMKEKGDIPEGYSVSREKKERFSLILESASTNQTSMYLCASSSRTSGLNTDTQYFGPGTRLTVL.

The chain couples TRBV7-8 to TRBJ1-1; 9 bases map to TRBD1. CDR1 and CDR2 (germline): SGHVS, FQNEAQ. The CDR3 contains 16 residues. Trimming cost V 8 bases and J 5 bases; bases outside gene matches: 15. Here the CDR3 DNA reads TGTGCCAGCTCGCCCGGGACAGGGAGATATAGGACTGAAGCTTTCTTT. Its translation is CASSPGTGRYRTEAFF.